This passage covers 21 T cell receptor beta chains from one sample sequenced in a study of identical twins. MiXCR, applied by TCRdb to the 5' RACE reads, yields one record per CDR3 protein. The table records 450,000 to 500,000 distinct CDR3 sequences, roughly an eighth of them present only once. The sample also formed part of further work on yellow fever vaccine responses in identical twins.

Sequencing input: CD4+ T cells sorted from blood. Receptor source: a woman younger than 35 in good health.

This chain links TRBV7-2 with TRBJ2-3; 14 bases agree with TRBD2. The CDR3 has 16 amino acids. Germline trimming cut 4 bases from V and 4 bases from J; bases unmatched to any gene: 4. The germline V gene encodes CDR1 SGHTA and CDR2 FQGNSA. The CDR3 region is CASSSTTSGGADTQYF. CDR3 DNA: TGTGCCAGCAGCTCTACGACTAGCGGGGGGGCAGATACGCAGTATTTT.

CDR3 sequence (DNA): TGCGCCAGCAGCAGGGAGGTGAGGGGAGAAGAGCAGTTCTTC. It encodes CASSREVRGEEQFF. V and J are TRBV5-1 and TRBJ2-1, with D possibly TRBD2 on 6 matching bases. Trimming pared 4 bases from V and 10 bases from J, leaving 18 bases between. The CDR3 is 14 amino acids. Germline assignment: CDR1 SGHRS and CDR2 YFSETQ.

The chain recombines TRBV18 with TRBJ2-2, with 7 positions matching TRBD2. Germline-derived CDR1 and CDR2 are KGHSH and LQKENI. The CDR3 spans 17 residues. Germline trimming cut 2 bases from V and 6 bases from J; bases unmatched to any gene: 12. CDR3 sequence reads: CASSPVGLVRRAGELFF. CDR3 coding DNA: TGTGCCAGCTCACCAGTAGGACTAGTGAGGCGCGCCGGGGAGCTGTTTTTT.

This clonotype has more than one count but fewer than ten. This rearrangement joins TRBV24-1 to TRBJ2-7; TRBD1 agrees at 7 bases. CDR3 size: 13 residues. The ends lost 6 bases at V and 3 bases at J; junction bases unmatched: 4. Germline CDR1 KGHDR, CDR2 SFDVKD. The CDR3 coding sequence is TGTGCCACCAGTACTAGGACAGGCTACGAGCAGTACTTC. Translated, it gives CATSTRTGYEQYF.

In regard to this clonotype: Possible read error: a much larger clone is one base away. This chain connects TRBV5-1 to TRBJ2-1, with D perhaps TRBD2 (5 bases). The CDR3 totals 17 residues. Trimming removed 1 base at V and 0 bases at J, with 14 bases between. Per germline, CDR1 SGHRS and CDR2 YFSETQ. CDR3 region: CASSLLGRELSYNEQFF. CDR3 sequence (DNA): TGCGCCAGCAGCTTGCTTGGGAGAGAGCTCTCCTACAATGAGCAGTTCTTC.

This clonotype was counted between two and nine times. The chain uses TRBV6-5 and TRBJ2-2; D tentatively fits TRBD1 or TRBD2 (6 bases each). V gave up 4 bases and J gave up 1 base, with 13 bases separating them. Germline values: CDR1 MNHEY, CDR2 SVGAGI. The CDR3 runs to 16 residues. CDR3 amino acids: CASSSLGGLNTGELFF. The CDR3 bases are TGTGCCAGCAGTTCCCTCGGGGGCCTGAACACCGGGGAGCTGTTTTTT.

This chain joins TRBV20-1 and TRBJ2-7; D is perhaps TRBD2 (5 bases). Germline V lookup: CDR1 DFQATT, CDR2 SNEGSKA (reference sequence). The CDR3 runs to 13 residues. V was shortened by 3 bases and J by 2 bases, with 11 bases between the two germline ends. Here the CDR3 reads CSASLPGTYEQYF. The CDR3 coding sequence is TGCAGTGCTAGTCTTCCGGGGACCTACGAGCAGTACTTC.

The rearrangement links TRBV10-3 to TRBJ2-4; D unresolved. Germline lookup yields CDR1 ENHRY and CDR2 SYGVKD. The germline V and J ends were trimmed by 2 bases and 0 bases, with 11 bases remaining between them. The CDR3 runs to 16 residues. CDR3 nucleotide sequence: TGTGCCATCAGTGAGCCGGGCTCCCCAGCCAAAAACATTCAGTACTTC. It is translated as CAISEPGSPAKNIQYF.

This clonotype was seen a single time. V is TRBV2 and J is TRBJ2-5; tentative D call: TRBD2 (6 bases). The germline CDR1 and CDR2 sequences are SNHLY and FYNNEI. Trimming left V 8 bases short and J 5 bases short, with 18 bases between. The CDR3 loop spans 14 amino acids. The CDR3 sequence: CASAPVPGGETQYF. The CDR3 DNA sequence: TGTGCCAGCGCCCCAGTGCCAGGAGGGGAGACCCAGTACTTC.

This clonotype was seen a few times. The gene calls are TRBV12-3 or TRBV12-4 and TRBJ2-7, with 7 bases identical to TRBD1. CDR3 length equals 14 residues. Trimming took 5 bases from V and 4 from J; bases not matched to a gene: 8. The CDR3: CASSPSEGAYEQYF. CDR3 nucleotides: TGTGCCAGCAGTCCAAGTGAGGGGGCATACGAGCAGTACTTC.

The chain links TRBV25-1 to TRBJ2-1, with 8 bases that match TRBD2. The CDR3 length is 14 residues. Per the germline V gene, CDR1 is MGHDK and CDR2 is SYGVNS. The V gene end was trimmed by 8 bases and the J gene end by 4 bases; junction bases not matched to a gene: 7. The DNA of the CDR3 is TGTGCCAGCTGTACTAGCGGAAAGTACAATGAGCAGTTCTTC. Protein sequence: CASCTSGKYNEQFF.

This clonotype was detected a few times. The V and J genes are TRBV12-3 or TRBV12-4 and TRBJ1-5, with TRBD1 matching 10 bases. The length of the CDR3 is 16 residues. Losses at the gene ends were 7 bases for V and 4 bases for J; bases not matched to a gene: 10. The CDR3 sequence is CASTSDRGLWNQPQHF. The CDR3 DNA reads TGTGCCAGCACCTCAGACAGGGGGCTATGGAATCAGCCCCAGCATTTT.

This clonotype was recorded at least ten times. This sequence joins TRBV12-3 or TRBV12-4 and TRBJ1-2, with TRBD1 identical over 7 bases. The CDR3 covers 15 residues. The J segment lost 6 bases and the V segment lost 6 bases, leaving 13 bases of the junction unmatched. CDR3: CASSSTGTAGHGYTF. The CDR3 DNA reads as TGTGCCAGCAGCTCCACCGGGACAGCGGGTCATGGCTACACCTTC.

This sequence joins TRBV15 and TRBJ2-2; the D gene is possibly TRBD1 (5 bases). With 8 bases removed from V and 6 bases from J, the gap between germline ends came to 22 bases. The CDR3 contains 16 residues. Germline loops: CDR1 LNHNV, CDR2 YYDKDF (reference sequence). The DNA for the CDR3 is TGTGCCACCGCCAGGGAAGGGGCAGTCGTTTCCGGGGAGCTGTTTTTT. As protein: CATAREGAVVSGELFF.

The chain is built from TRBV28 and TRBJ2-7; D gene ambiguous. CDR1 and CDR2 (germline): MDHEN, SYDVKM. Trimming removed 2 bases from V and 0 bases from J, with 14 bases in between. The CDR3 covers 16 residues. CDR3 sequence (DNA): TGTGCCAGCAGTTTAAAGGTCCACATTAGCTCCTACGAGCAGTACTTC. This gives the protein CASSLKVHISSYEQYF.

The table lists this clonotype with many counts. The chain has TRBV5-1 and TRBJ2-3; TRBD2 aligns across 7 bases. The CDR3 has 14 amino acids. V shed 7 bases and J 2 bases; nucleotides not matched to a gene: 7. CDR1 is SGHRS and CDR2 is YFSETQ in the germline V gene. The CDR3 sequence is CASASGTYTDTQYF. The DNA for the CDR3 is TGCGCCAGCGCCAGCGGGACCTACACAGATACGCAGTATTTT.

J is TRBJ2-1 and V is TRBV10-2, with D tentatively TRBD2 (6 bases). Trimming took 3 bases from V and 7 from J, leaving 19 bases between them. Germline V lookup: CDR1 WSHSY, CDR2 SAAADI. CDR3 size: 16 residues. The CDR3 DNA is TGCGCCAGCAGTGACGTTTCCGACACTAGCAGTAATGAGCAGTTCTTC. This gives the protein CASSDVSDTSSNEQFF.

CDR3 loop: CASSPVVSGDYEQYF. CDR3 coding DNA: TGTGCCAGCTCACCCGTGGTAAGCGGGGACTACGAGCAGTACTTC. The rearrangement links TRBV18 to TRBJ2-7; 7 nucleotides match TRBD2. Germline CDR1 is KGHSH and CDR2 is LQKENI. CDR3 size: 15 residues. After removal of 3 bases from V and 3 bases from J, the junction contained 8 bases not matched to a gene.

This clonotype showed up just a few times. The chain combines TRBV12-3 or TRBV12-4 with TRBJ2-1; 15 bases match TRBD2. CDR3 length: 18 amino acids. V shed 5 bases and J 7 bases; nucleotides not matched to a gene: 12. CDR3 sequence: CASSPGLAGGPVENEQFF. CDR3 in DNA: TGTGCCAGCAGTCCCGGACTAGCGGGAGGGCCGGTTGAGAATGAGCAGTTCTTC.

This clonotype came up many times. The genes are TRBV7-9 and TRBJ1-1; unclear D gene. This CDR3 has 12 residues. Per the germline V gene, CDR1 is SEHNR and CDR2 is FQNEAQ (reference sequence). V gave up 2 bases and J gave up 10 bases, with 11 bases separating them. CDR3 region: CASSLIRGLAFF. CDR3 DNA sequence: TGTGCCAGCAGCTTAATCCGGGGTTTAGCTTTCTTT.

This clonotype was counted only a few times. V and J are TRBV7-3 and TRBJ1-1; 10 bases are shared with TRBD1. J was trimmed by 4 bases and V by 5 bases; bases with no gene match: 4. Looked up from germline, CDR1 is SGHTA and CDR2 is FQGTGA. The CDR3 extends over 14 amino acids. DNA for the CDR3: TGTGCCAGCAGCCCGTGGACAGGGGGCACTGAAGCTTTCTTT. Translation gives CASSPWTGGTEAFF. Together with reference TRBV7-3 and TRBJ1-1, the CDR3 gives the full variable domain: GAGVSQTPSNKVTEKGKYVELRCDPISGHTALYWYRQSLGQGPEFLIYFQGTGAADDSGLPNDRFFAVRPEGSVSTLKIQRTERGDSAVYLCASSPWTGGTEAFFGQGTRLTVV.